This TCR beta chain was sequenced during a study of technical replicates of blood from a few donors. CDR1 SGDLS and CDR2 YYNGEE come from the germline V gene. Trimming cost V 4 bases and J 1 base; bases outside gene matches: 3. The CDR3 length is 14 residues. The repertoire was sequenced with immunoSEQ multiplex PCR; TCRdb's copy has only in-frame clones and lacks some. The data contain about 75,000 clones, 95% to 98% of them seen just once; the ten biggest clones take up 0.18%. What was sequenced was T cells isolated from PBMCs. This clonotype originated in a human donor in good health. The J gene is TRBJ1-2, the V gene TRBV9, with 8 bases identical to TRBD1. This chain's CDR3 is CASSTGQGNYGYTF. The CDR3, as DNA: TGTGCCAGCAGCACCGGACAGGGTAACTATGGCTACACCTTC.